These 24 T cell receptor beta chains came from one sample sequenced in a study of cytomegalovirus exposure and HLA in healthy donors (dated 2017 in TCRdb). Library method: the immunoSEQ multiplex PCR assay. The multiplex PCR relied on a mix of 60 forward primers for TCR Vbeta segments and 13 reverse primers for TCR Jbeta segments. As stored in TCRdb, this immuneACCESS dataset retains in-frame rearrangements with V and J assigned. A fraction of the clones does not appear; measured against another copy, unresolved V genes explain less than half of the discrepancy, and the remainder lacks a known reason. The sample records fewer than 200,000 clones, more than 75% of which are singletons. The biggest ten clones account for around 0.21% of the sample. The sequenced sample was PBMCs. The origin of the receptors is a girl under three years old in good health and CMV-seronegative.

Concerning this clone itself: The junction differs from germline at one of its ends, possibly a read error. The chain joins TRBV7-9 to TRBJ1-1; D not certain. Germline CDR1 is SEHNR and CDR2 is FQNEAQ (reference sequence). This CDR3 spans 12 amino acids. The CDR3 reads CSSSFQNTEAFF. CDR3 nucleotide sequence: TGTTCCAGCAGCTTCCAGAACACTGAAGCTTTCTTT.

The chain joins TRBV5-1 to TRBJ2-3, with 11 nucleotides matching TRBD2. The V gene's germline CDR1 is SGHRS and CDR2 YFSETQ. The CDR3 has 17 amino acids. V trimming: 1 base; J trimming: 4 bases; junction bases outside the gene matches: 8. The CDR3 DNA follows: TGCGCCAGCAGCTTGCCATCTCTAGCGGGGGGCCCAGATACGCAGTATTTT. Residues: CASSLPSLAGGPDTQYF.

The CDR3 loop is CAWSLPGQGNQPQHF. In DNA, the CDR3 is TGTGCCTGGAGTTTACCTGGACAGGGCAATCAGCCCCAGCATTTT. The chain is built from TRBV30 and TRBJ1-5; TRBD1 matches at 7 bases. This CDR3 comprises 15 residues. Trimming at V came to 2 bases and at J to 2 bases, leaving 6 bases not matched to a gene. From germline, CDR1 is GTSNPN and CDR2 SVGIG (reference sequence).

This sequence joins TRBV29-1 and TRBJ2-7; a possible D gene is TRBD1 (6 bases). Trimming stripped 1 base from V and 2 bases from J, with 21 bases between. CDR1 SQVTM and CDR2 ANQGSEA come from the germline V gene. The CDR3 covers 17 residues. Written as DNA, the CDR3 is TGCAGCGTTGAAGGGGTTTTGGGGGCAACTATCCCCTACGAGCAGTACTTC. Protein: CSVEGVLGATIPYEQYF.

V is TRBV15 and J is TRBJ1-3, with unresolved D. Germline CDR1 is LNHNV and CDR2 is YYDKDF (reference sequence). CDR3 length: 13 amino acids. The V gene lost 5 bases and the J gene lost 1 base, with 6 bases spanning the gap. In DNA form, the CDR3 reads TGTGCCACCAGCCCCAGATCTGGAAACACCATATATTTT. It is translated as CATSPRSGNTIYF.

The rearrangement joins TRBV12-5 to TRBJ2-1, with a weak D call TRBD2 (6 bases). V was clipped by 2 bases and J by 0 bases, with 17 bases between them. Germline V gives CDR1 LGHNT, CDR2 FRNRAP. This CDR3 has 18 residues. Here the CDR3 DNA reads TGTGCTAGTGGTTTGCCACAGGCGGGGAGGTACTCCTACAATGAGCAGTTCTTC. This codes for CASGLPQAGRYSYNEQFF.

V is TRBV27 and J is TRBJ1-3; TRBD1 matches at 11 bases. The ends lost 4 bases at V and 8 bases at J; junction bases unmatched: 7. This CDR3 is built from 15 residues. The V gene's germline CDR1 is MNHEY and CDR2 SMNVEV (reference sequence). The CDR3 region is CASSSSGQGEHTIYF. The CDR3, as DNA: TGTGCCAGCAGTTCGTCGGGACAGGGGGAACACACCATATATTTT.

The chain links TRBV4-3 to TRBJ2-6; unclear D gene. V shed 0 bases and J shed 4 bases, with 10 bases lying between them. In germline, CDR1 is LGHNA, CDR2 YSLEER. This CDR3 has 16 amino acids. CDR3 sequence (DNA): TGCGCCAGCAGCCAAGATGCCGGGTCGGGGGCCAACGTCCTGACTTTC. Its translation: CASSQDAGSGANVLTF.

This clone has only one observation. The V and J genes are TRBV9 and TRBJ2-5, with 9 bases lining up with TRBD1. The CDR3 runs 20 residues. The germline CDR1 and CDR2 sequences are SGDLS and YYNGEE. The V gene end was trimmed by 5 bases and the J gene end by 1 base; junction bases not matched to a gene: 21. The CDR3 region is CASSGTGTGPRSTSQETQYF. The CDR3 DNA reads TGTGCCAGCAGTGGCACCGGGACAGGGCCGAGGTCGACCAGCCAAGAGACCCAGTACTTC. Full variable domain (rest looked up from reference TRBV9 and TRBJ2-5): DSGVTQTPKHLITATGQRVTLRCSPRSGDLSVYWYQQSLDQGLQFLIQYYNGEERAKGNILERFSAQQFPDLHSELNLSSLELGDSALYFCASSGTGTGPRSTSQETQYFGPGTRLLVL.

The chain is built from TRBV27 and TRBJ2-3; TRBD1 matches 7 bases. Trimming at V came to 8 bases and at J to 1 base, leaving 6 bases not matched to a gene. The CDR3 consists of 14 residues. Germline assignment: CDR1 MNHEY and CDR2 SMNVEV (reference sequence). The CDR3 DNA reads TGTGCCAGCGGTAAGGGACAGCGCACAGATACGCAGTATTTT. It is translated as CASGKGQRTDTQYF.

This clone has a handful of counts. The rearrangement uses TRBV9 and TRBJ2-1, with 9 bases matching TRBD1. CDR3 size: 13 residues. Germline CDR1 is SGDLS and CDR2 is YYNGEE. V shed 0 bases, J shed 10 bases, and the junction held 2 bases outside the gene matches. The CDR3: CASSVGGQGEQFF. The CDR3 region has the DNA TGTGCCAGCAGCGTAGGGGGACAGGGCGAGCAGTTCTTC.

Worth noting for this clone: The same CDR3 arises from other DNA sequences in this sample as well. The gene calls are TRBV6-1 and TRBJ1-2; D is unresolved. The CDR3 totals 13 residues. CDR1 MNHNS and CDR2 SASEGT come from the germline V gene. With 3 bases removed from V and 4 bases from J, the gap between germline ends came to 9 bases. The CDR3 DNA is TGTGCCAGCAGTGATCGGGTTTTCTATGGCTACACCTTC. The encoded protein is CASSDRVFYGYTF.

The gene calls are TRBV7-6 and TRBJ2-7; TRBD1 agrees at 8 bases. Germline trimming cut 1 base from V and 6 bases from J; bases unmatched to any gene: 5. The CDR3 is 14 residues long. Germline V gene lookup returns CDR1 SGHVS and CDR2 FNYEAQ. The CDR3 reads CASSLGQGAGEQYF. The CDR3 DNA is TGTGCCAGCAGCTTAGGGCAGGGGGCCGGCGAGCAGTACTTC.

The rearrangement uses TRBV7-2 and TRBJ2-7; 7 nucleotides match TRBD1. This CDR3 contains 14 residues. Germline CDR1 reads SGHTA; CDR2 reads FQGNSA. With 3 bases clipped from V and 3 bases from J, the junction kept 5 bases outside the gene matches. CDR3 residues: CASSFLGTDYEQYF. The CDR3 DNA is TGTGCCAGCAGCTTCCTCGGGACAGACTACGAGCAGTACTTC. Variable domain in full (rest from reference TRBV7-2 and TRBJ2-7): GAGVSQSPSNKVTEKGKDVELRCDPISGHTALYWYRQSLGQGLEFLIYFQGNSAPDKSGLPSDRFSAERTGGSVSTLTIQRTQQEDSAVYLCASSFLGTDYEQYFGPGTRLTVT.

The chain combines TRBV20-1 with TRBJ2-7; D is perhaps TRBD1 (6 bases). Germline V lookup: CDR1 DFQATT, CDR2 SNEGSKA (reference sequence). CDR3 length: 11 amino acids. With 5 bases removed from V and 4 bases from J, the gap between germline ends came to 9 bases. The CDR3 region is CSAWDIYEQYF. In DNA, the CDR3 is TGCAGTGCTTGGGACATTTACGAGCAGTACTTC.

The chain couples TRBV7-3 to TRBJ2-3; D unresolved. There are 13 residues in the CDR3. Per germline, CDR1 SGHTA and CDR2 FQGTGA. Trimming took 5 bases from V and 8 from J, leaving 14 bases between them. The CDR3 sequence is CASSIDLSGTQYF. In nucleotides, the CDR3 is TGTGCCAGCAGCATCGACCTTTCGGGTACGCAGTATTTT.

The genes are TRBV10-3 and TRBJ1-4; D is uncertain. Germline V gives CDR1 ENHRY, CDR2 SYGVKD. Trimming removed 3 bases from V and 8 bases from J, with 10 bases in between. CDR3 length: 13 amino acids. The CDR3 region is CAISDPGLEKLFF. The CDR3 coding sequence is TGTGCCATCAGTGATCCAGGATTGGAAAAACTGTTTTTT.

This clone appeared once. V gene TRBV4-1 combines with J gene TRBJ1-1; tentatively, D is TRBD1 (5 bases). CDR1 is MGHRA, CDR2 YSYEKL, per germline. Trimming stripped 4 bases from V and 5 bases from J, with 20 bases between. The CDR3 sequence is 16 residues long. This CDR3 is CASSRGGGTRGTEAFF. The CDR3 DNA follows: TGCGCCAGCAGCCGCGGGGGGGGTACAAGGGGAACTGAAGCTTTCTTT.

This sequence joins TRBV9 and TRBJ1-2, with D unresolved. This CDR3 has 14 residues. V dropped 4 bases and J dropped 8 bases, with 18 bases sitting between them. Germline values: CDR1 SGDLS, CDR2 YYNGEE. For the CDR3, the DNA is TGTGCCAGCAGCCCGTCCTTGTTACATAGCGGCTACACCTTC. Protein product: CASSPSLLHSGYTF.

V usage is TRBV14 and J usage is TRBJ2-3; 7 bases align to TRBD1. The CDR3 spans 13 residues. Germline V gene data show CDR1 as SGHDN and CDR2 as FVKESK. After removal of 8 bases from V and 4 bases from J, the junction contained 6 bases not matched to a gene. CDR3 amino acids: CASGTQGSDTQYF. CDR3 sequence (DNA): TGTGCCAGCGGCACACAGGGGTCAGATACGCAGTATTTT.

The chain employs TRBV27 and TRBJ2-3; D remains ambiguous. Germline-derived CDR1 and CDR2 are MNHEY and SMNVEV (reference sequence). Trimming removed 6 bases at V and 4 bases at J, with 11 bases between. The CDR3 length is 13 residues. CDR3 coding DNA: TGTGCCAGCAGCGCTACCCGTTCAGATACGCAGTATTTT. Amino acid sequence: CASSATRSDTQYF.

The chain is built from TRBV7-2 and TRBJ2-7; 11 bases map to TRBD1. Looked up from germline, CDR1 is SGHTA and CDR2 is FQGNSA. The CDR3 spans 15 residues. With 5 bases clipped from V and 2 bases from J, the junction kept 5 bases outside the gene matches. CDR3 nucleotide sequence: TGTGCCAGCAGCCTCAAGGGACAGGGGGCCTACGAGCAGTACTTC. This translates into CASSLKGQGAYEQYF.

As for this clone: The sample contains more than one DNA sequence encoding this CDR3. The J gene is TRBJ1-1, the V gene TRBV20-1; D remains unclear. This CDR3 has 10 residues. Germline V lookup: CDR1 DFQATT, CDR2 SNEGSKA (reference sequence). The V gene lost 5 bases and the J gene lost 4 bases, with 5 bases spanning the gap. Here the CDR3 DNA reads TGCAGTGCTTCGCGCACTGAAGCTTTCTTT. Protein: CSASRTEAFF.

This chain joins TRBV27 and TRBJ1-2; 9 nucleotides align to TRBD1. The CDR3 is 14 amino acids. CDR1 is MNHEY, CDR2 SMNVEV, per germline (reference sequence). J gave up 4 bases and V 6 bases, and 6 bases lay outside the gene matches. In nucleotides, the CDR3 is TGTGCCAGCAGACCACAGGGGGCGGGCTATGGCTACACCTTC. Its protein is CASRPQGAGYGYTF.